A single sample is the source of the 5 T cell receptor beta chains below, sequenced in a study of T cells in Graves' hyperthyroidism and ophthalmopathy. It was RNA transcripts that yielded the amplified TCR beta CDR3 regions. First-round RT-PCR of the TCR CDR3 relied on the HTBI primer set. TCRdb reanalysed the multiplex PCR reads using MiXCR and keeps one entry per CDR3 protein. The sample has approximately 490,000 distinct CDR3 sequences, around a fifth seen once. Specimen: blood. All receptors come from a woman aged 70-85 years with Graves' ophthalmopathy.

The V gene is TRBV15, the J gene TRBJ2-7; no clear D gene. V was cut by 5 bases and J by 2 bases, with 10 bases left in between. The CDR3 has 13 residues. Germline V gene lookup returns CDR1 LNHNV and CDR2 YYDKDF (reference sequence). CDR3 sequence (DNA): TGTGCCACCAGCCTCAGATCCCCCTACGAGCAGTACTTC. Amino acids: CATSLRSPYEQYF. The variable domain in full, completed from reference TRBV15 and TRBJ2-7, reads DAMVIQNPRYQVTQFGKPVTLSCSQTLNHNVMYWYQQKSSQAPKLLFHYYDKDFNNEADTPDNFQSRRPNTSFCFLDIRSPGLGDTAMYLCATSLRSPYEQYFGPGTRLTVT.

This clonotype appeared a single time. An end of the junction differs from the germline gene, which may be a read error. This chain uses TRBV5-1 with TRBJ1-6; maybe TRBD1 (6 bases). The germline V gene has CDR1 SGHRS and CDR2 YFSETQ. This CDR3 is built from 14 residues. CDR3 nucleotide sequence: TGTGCCAGCAGCACGACAGGTGGCAATTCACCCCTCCACTTT. Translating it yields CASSTTGGNSPLHF.

This clonotype has only a few counts. V usage is TRBV28 and J usage is TRBJ2-1, with 8 bases matching TRBD2. The CDR3 has 16 amino acids. Germline V gene lookup returns CDR1 MDHEN and CDR2 SYDVKM. J gave up 1 base and V 6 bases, and 8 bases lay outside the gene matches. CDR3: CASSGASGWSYNEQFF. The CDR3 DNA reads TGTGCCAGCAGCGGCGCTAGCGGGTGGTCCTACAATGAGCAGTTCTTC.

This clonotype was found many times. This CDR3 reads CASGAAPVEQFF. In nucleotides, the CDR3 is TGTGCCAGCGGGGCGGCACCGGTGGAGCAGTTCTTC. J is TRBJ2-1 and V is TRBV2, with TRBD1 as a possible D gene (5 bases). Trimming took 8 bases from V and 10 from J, leaving 15 bases between them. In germline, CDR1 is SNHLY, CDR2 FYNNEI. The CDR3 runs 12 residues.

This clonotype was seen a few times. V usage is TRBV27 and J usage is TRBJ2-6; D not certain. Germline CDR1 is MNHEY and CDR2 is SMNVEV (reference sequence). The CDR3 is 13 residues long. Deletions cut 6 bases from V and 4 bases from J, with 7 bases between. CDR3: CASSWAGANVLTF. The CDR3 coding sequence is TGTGCCAGCAGCTGGGCCGGGGCCAACGTCCTGACTTTC.